The present entry profiles one T cell receptor (beta chain) with its context. From germline, CDR1 is SGDLS and CDR2 YYNGEE. Trimming cost V 2 bases and J 0 bases, with 16 bases left between them. The CDR3 consists of 17 residues. Authors' analysis steps: Counts of nucleated cells, estimated from reference gene primer amplification, were obtained. Some clones are missing from TCRdb's copy, which holds only in-frame ones; the method was immunoSEQ multiplex PCR. The D gene and trimming were derived from the DNA, and the V and J assignments and clone size from that table. This table has about 200,000 clones, approximately 81% appearing once. The record originates from a study of blood T cell repertoires in COVID-19. In terms of age and location, participants ranged from about 18 to 90 years and lived in about 25 US areas. Symptom resolution, clearance, or two negative PCRs marked the recovered donors of Cohort 3.

The sequence was collected from a man aged 35 to 55 who had recovered from COVID-19. The sequencing sample was made of PBMCs or T cells enriched from blood (not recorded which). This chain uses TRBV9 with TRBJ2-3; perhaps TRBD1 as D (6 bases). The CDR3 DNA is TGTGCCAGCAGCGTCCAGACAGGACAGACAAGCACAGATACGCAGTATTTT. Translating it yields CASSVQTGQTSTDTQYF.